The rows below give T cell receptor beta chains drawn from one sample of a study of cytomegalovirus exposure and HLA in healthy donors. Clones were read by immunoSEQ multiplex PCR, and TCRdb kept only the in-frame ones, dropping some. This sample yields about 190,000 clones, of which around four fifths are seen a single time; roughly 7.5% belongs to the top ten. Input material: PBMCs. The receptors come from a man younger than 35 in good health and CMV-seropositive. CDR3s include the opening cysteine and the closing phenylalanine or tryptophan. D genes are given only for firm matches. Clone size is not always given. Where it is, it says once, few, many or a class for expanded clones.

>-|TRBV9|TRBJ2-7|once
CASSQASGHLEYEQYF
TGTGCCAGCAGCCAGGCCAGTGGACACTTGGAGTACGAGCAGTACTTC
>TRBD2|TRBV29-1|TRBJ2-3|-
CSAGLAGGPEVTDTQYF
TGCAGCGCAGGACTAGCGGGAGGGCCAGAAGTCACAGATACGCAGTATTTT
>-|TRBV6-6|TRBJ2-7|-
CASSFLHPGFYEQYF
TGTGCCAGCAGTTTCCTGCATCCGGGTTTCTACGAGCAGTACTTC
>TRBD1|TRBV29-1|TRBJ2-5|-
CSVAGTGDETQYF
TGCAGCGTTGCTGGGACAGGGGATGAGACCCAGTACTTC
>TRBD2|TRBV5-1|TRBJ2-1|-
CASSLVGGSSYNEQFF
TGCGCCAGCAGCTTGGTGGGGGGGAGCTCCTACAATGAGCAGTTCTTC
>TRBD1|TRBV6-6|TRBJ2-2|-
CASSRGQGYTGELFF
TGTGCCAGCAGTAGGGGGCAAGGGTACACCGGGGAGCTGTTTTTT
>TRBD1|TRBV27|TRBJ2-3|-
CASTPWTGATDTQYF
TGTGCCAGCACCCCCTGGACAGGGGCCACAGATACGCAGTATTTT
>-|TRBV10-3|TRBJ1-1|-
CAISDTREGTEAFF
TGTGCCATCAGTGATACGAGGGAGGGCACTGAAGCTTTCTTT
>-|TRBV11-3|TRBJ2-7|-
CASSQAAGVVYEQYF
TGTGCCAGCAGCCAAGCGGCAGGGGTAGTCTACGAGCAGTACTTC
>TRBD2|TRBV5-1|TRBJ2-3|-
CASSLALAGGAATQYF
TGCGCCAGCAGCTTGGCCTTAGCGGGAGGTGCGGCGACGCAGTATTTT
>TRBD1|TRBV27|TRBJ1-1|-
CASSFRGVSTEAFF
TGTGCCAGCAGTTTCAGGGGGGTTAGCACTGAAGCTTTCTTT
>TRBD2|TRBV5-6|TRBJ2-1|-
CASSPGGGSQFF
TGTGCCAGCAGCCCGGGTGGCGGGAGCCAGTTCTTC
>TRBD1|TRBV6-5|TRBJ2-2|-
CASSLTGGYTGELFF
TGTGCCAGCAGTTTGACAGGGGGGTACACCGGGGAGCTGTTTTTT
>-|TRBV11-3|TRBJ2-2|once
CASSLGWREEDTGELFF
TGTGCCAGCAGCTTAGGATGGCGGGAAGAGGACACCGGGGAGCTGTTTTTT
>-|TRBV2|TRBJ2-7|few
CASRGGGTTYEQYF
TGTGCCAGCAGAGGGGGGGGGACAACCTACGAGCAGTACTTC
>-|TRBV12-5|TRBJ2-3|-
CASSELVAGTQYF
TGTGCTAGCTCAGAGCTAGTGGCTGGGACGCAGTATTTT